What follows describes a single T cell receptor (beta chain). No antigen is known for it. A library made for alpha chains picked up this beta chain off target, so its size means little. The CDR3 spans 15 residues. The V end lost 4 bases, the J end lost 5 bases, and 17 bases lay between the germline ends. Germline loops: CDR1 LGHNA, CDR2 YSLEER. The data are from a study of glioma-infiltrating T cells. Amplification of TCR alpha and beta CDR3 regions from RNA used iRepertoire nested multiplex PCR. Tissue mRNA or PBMC total RNA, roughly 100-400 ng, went into one-step reverse transcription and amplification. Each CDR3 protein is one row after TCRdb ran MiXCR on the multiplex PCR reads. The top ten hold about 26% of the sample, which has some 4,200 distinct CDR3 sequences, roughly 90% seen once. Study-wide points: Above-expected tissue-blood divergence occurred in all gliomas, most in low-grade ones. Tissue and blood shared very few CDR3 sequences.

The receptor comes from a human donor with low-grade glioma or glioblastoma, undergoing nonglioma brain surgery, or in good health (not recorded which). The sequenced sample consisted of glioma tissue, nonneoplastic brain tissue, or PBMCs (not recorded which). This chain links TRBV4-3 with TRBJ1-1; D remains ambiguous. The CDR3 loop is CASSPAGVGYTEAFF. CDR3 bases: TGCGCCAGCAGCCCGGCCGGGGTTGGGTATACTGAAGCTTTCTTT.